Listed below are T cell receptor beta chains from one sample, sequenced in a study of T-cell reconstitution after alpha-beta-depleted transplantation in children. TCRdb called the PCR reads again in MiXCR, with one record for every CDR3 protein. There are fewer than 550,000 distinct CDR3 sequences in the sample; approximately 10% occur only once, and about 14% lies in the top ten. Sequenced here: PBMCs, mostly from graft donor cells, sampled 180 days after TCRalphabeta/CD19-depleted stem cell transplant. The receptors here all came from a female patient between 2 and 15 years old who had a stem cell transplant for aplastic anemia, so the T cells may come from the graft donor. The CDR3 runs from the conserved cysteine through the conserved F or W. A D gene is named only where the DNA matches it firmly. The size entry is marked missing in some rows and otherwise reads once, few, many or a size class.

>NA|17|TRBD1|TRBJ2-7|TRBV12-3/TRBV12-4
CASRASSPGQGSHEQYF
TGTGCCAGCAGGGCGAGTTCTCCGGGACAGGGTTCCCACGAGCAGTACTTC
>NA|15|NA|TRBJ2-1|TRBV20-1
CSARDLGQTYNEQFF
TGCAGTGCTAGAGATCTTGGACAGACCTACAATGAGCAGTTCTTC
>NA|15|TRBD2|TRBJ2-5|TRBV7-2
CASSRGLADQETQYF
TGTGCCAGCAGCAGAGGACTAGCGGACCAAGAGACCCAGTACTTC
>few|15|NA|TRBJ2-5|TRBV11-2
CASSLDVVSIETQYF
TGTGCCAGCAGCCTCGACGTGGTTTCTATAGAGACCCAGTACTTC
>NA|16|NA|TRBJ1-2|TRBV28
CASSFGSGAPHYGYTF
TGTGCCAGCAGTTTCGGATCGGGGGCCCCCCACTATGGCTACACCTTC
>many|16|NA|TRBJ2-3|TRBV5-1
CASSLPGLRSTDTQYF
TGCGCCAGCAGCTTGCCGGGACTGCGAAGCACAGATACGCAGTATTTT
>NA|15|NA|TRBJ1-1|TRBV4-3
CASSHAGWGNTEAFF
TGCGCCAGCAGCCACGCAGGGTGGGGGAACACTGAAGCTTTCTTT
>NA|15|TRBD1|TRBJ1-4|TRBV18
CASSQTGPTNEKLFF
TGTGCCAGCTCGCAGACAGGGCCAACTAATGAAAAACTGTTTTTT
>many|18|NA|TRBJ2-3|TRBV7-2
CASSLRASGRKEADTQYF
TGTGCCAGCAGCTTAAGGGCAAGCGGGCGTAAAGAGGCAGATACGCAGTATTTT
>many|15|TRBD2|TRBJ2-5|TRBV7-2
CASSSGTSRRETQYF
TGTGCCAGCAGCTCTGGGACTAGTAGAAGAGAGACCCAGTACTTC
>few|14|NA|TRBJ1-1|TRBV4-3
CASSRGRMNTEAFF
TGCGCCAGCAGCCGGGGACGGATGAACACTGAAGCTTTCTTT
>few|12|NA|TRBJ2-1|TRBV12-3/TRBV12-4
CASTLEGHEQFF
TGTGCCAGCACCTTAGAAGGCCATGAGCAGTTCTTC
>few|12|NA|TRBJ1-2|TRBV7-2
CASSPAGGGYTF
TGTGCCAGCAGCCCCGCGGGGGGGGGCTACACCTTC
>NA|16|TRBD2|TRBJ2-7|TRBV9
CASSGRPGTKSYEQYF
TGTGCCAGCAGCGGCCGTCCAGGGACTAAATCCTACGAGCAGTACTTC
>many|18|NA|TRBJ1-2|TRBV15
CATSRDSGTFSGNYGYTF
TGTGCCACCAGCAGAGATTCGGGGACCTTCTCAGGGAACTATGGCTACACCTTC
>few|15|NA|TRBJ1-6|TRBV5-1
CASSVPGVGDSPLHF
TGCGCCAGCAGCGTACCAGGGGTCGGCGATTCACCCCTCCACTTT
>many|16|TRBD2|TRBJ2-2|TRBV15
CATSRALAGYVGELFF
TGTGCCACCAGCAGAGCACTAGCGGGATATGTCGGGGAGCTGTTTTTT
>NA|16|NA|TRBJ1-1|TRBV7-8
CASSHSQGRSNTEAFF
TGTGCCAGCAGCCATTCACAGGGAAGATCGAACACTGAAGCTTTCTTT
>many|14|NA|TRBJ2-5|TRBV29-1
CSVERQGRVETQYF
TGCAGCGTCGAAAGACAGGGGAGGGTGGAGACCCAGTACTTC
>NA|14|NA|TRBJ2-7|TRBV7-2
CASSLDGRDWEQYF
TGTGCCAGCAGCTTAGACGGGCGGGATTGGGAGCAGTACTTC
>NA|16|NA|TRBJ1-5|TRBV7-2
CASSLAGAGNNQPQHF
TGTGCCAGCAGCTTAGCGGGTGCAGGTAACAATCAGCCCCAGCATTTT
>few|14|TRBD1|TRBJ1-1|TRBV19
CASSRTGYLTEAFF
TGTGCCAGTAGTAGGACAGGTTACCTCACTGAAGCTTTCTTT
>few|15|TRBD1|TRBJ1-5|TRBV28
CASSWTGQTNQPQHF
TGTGCCAGCAGTTGGACAGGCCAGACCAATCAGCCCCAGCATTTT
>NA|14|NA|TRBJ1-5|TRBV20-1
CSAREVIVNQPQHF
TGCAGTGCTAGAGAGGTCATAGTTAATCAGCCCCAGCATTTT
>few|14|TRBD1|TRBJ2-4|TRBV15
CATSREGPGGIQYF
TGTGCCACCAGCAGAGAAGGGCCAGGGGGTATTCAGTACTTC
>NA|16|NA|TRBJ2-1|TRBV11-3
CASSLERGPAYNEQFF
TGTGCCAGCAGCTTAGAACGGGGTCCCGCCTACAATGAGCAGTTCTTC
>many|15|NA|TRBJ2-1|TRBV29-1
CSVDAGPLSYNEQFF
TGCAGCGTTGACGCAGGGCCCTTATCCTACAATGAGCAGTTCTTC
>few|15|NA|TRBJ2-7|TRBV7-9
CASSLGDGGLYEQYF
TGTGCCAGCAGCTTGGGGGACGGGGGCCTCTACGAGCAGTACTTC
>few|16|NA|TRBJ1-2|TRBV7-9
CASFFVGRDGSYGYTF
TGTGCCAGCTTCTTTGTGGGGCGGGACGGAAGCTATGGCTACACCTTC
>NA|14|NA|TRBJ1-1|TRBV29-1
CSVEEGEGNTEAFF
TGCAGCGTTGAAGAAGGGGAGGGGAACACTGAAGCTTTCTTT
>few|15|NA|TRBJ1-1|TRBV5-1
CASSSTGTSNTEAFF
TGCGCCAGCAGCTCAACAGGTACCTCCAACACTGAAGCTTTCTTT
>NA|13|TRBD1|TRBJ1-5|TRBV7-2
CASLQGTGQPQHF
TGTGCCAGCCTACAGGGGACGGGGCAGCCCCAGCATTTT